This record concerns one T cell receptor beta chain sequence. Its matching antigen is unknown. There are 14 residues in the CDR3. Germline CDR1 reads KGHSH; CDR2 reads LQKENI. V was trimmed by 3 bases and J by 1 base, leaving 9 bases between them. The data are from a study of cytomegalovirus exposure and HLA in healthy donors. PCR involved 60 Vbeta and 13 Jbeta primers. How the authors handled the data: In a later analysis, 80 million or so unique TCR beta chains included roughly 11 million shared by two or more donors. Clones were read by immunoSEQ multiplex PCR, and TCRdb kept only the in-frame ones, dropping some. V and J calls and clone size follow that table, whereas D and trimming were derived from the DNA. This table has about 120,000 clones, more than 65% appearing once. Study-wide points: Confirmation was obtained in vitro that a few CMV-associated chains are specific for CMV antigens.

The chain links TRBV18 to TRBJ1-1; D is possibly TRBD1 (6 bases). The source material was PBMCs. The TCR comes from a man aged 18 to 29 in good health and CMV-seropositive. The CDR3 sequence: CASSPWGQNTEAFF. The CDR3 region has the DNA TGTGCCAGCTCACCGTGGGGACAGAACACTGAAGCTTTCTTT.